The source of this T cell receptor beta chain is a study of neurological immune-mediated disorders. The cDNA was generated through 5'RACE incorporating 10-nucleotide random UMIs. MiXCR was run by TCRdb on the 5' RACE reads, yielding one entry per CDR3 protein. Here the sample spans 45,000 to 60,000 distinct CDR3 sequences, about 2.5% being singletons. This clonotype was seen ten or more times. The unsorted libraries were prepared from 2 million PBMCs (stored at -80 C). Trimming at V came to 2 bases and at J to 0 bases, leaving 4 bases not matched to a gene. The CDR3 runs 15 residues. From germline, CDR1 is SGDLS and CDR2 YYNGEE.

Input material: PBMCs. The genes are TRBV9 and TRBJ2-7; the match to TRBD1 covers 8 bases. This clonotype was sampled from a man aged 50-59 years with multiple sclerosis. The CDR3 DNA reads TGTGCCAGCAGCGTGGGACAGGCCAGCTCCTACGAGCAGTACTTC. Translated, it gives CASSVGQASSYEQYF.